These T cell receptor beta chains were read from a single sample in a study of T-cell memory formation after mild COVID-19. TCRdb re-derived calls from the 5' RACE reads in MiXCR, one entry per CDR3 protein. The profile shows 250,000 to 350,000 distinct CDR3 sequences, approximately 16% of them singletons. The sample taken for sequencing was PBMCs or a T cell subset sorted from them (not recorded which). The origin of the receptors is a man in his late teens or twenties who had mild COVID-19 (a few samples of this study predate the infection). Cell type and time point are not known. The CDR3 runs from the conserved cysteine through the conserved F or W. The order of the fields is D gene, J gene, V gene, clone size, CDR3 protein, CDR3 DNA. A D gene is named only where the DNA matches it firmly. Clone size is not always given. Where it is, it says once, few, many or a class for expanded clones.

d_call: -; j_call: TRBJ2-5; v_call: TRBV4-1; clone_size: -; cdr3_aa: CASSQVTGETQYF; cdr3_nt: TGCGCCAGCAGCCAAGTTACGGGGGAGACCCAGTACTTC
d_call: -; j_call: TRBJ1-1; v_call: TRBV5-1; clone_size: -; cdr3_aa: CASSLRGMLETEAFF; cdr3_nt: TGCGCCAGCAGCCTAAGGGGGATGTTGGAGACTGAAGCTTTCTTT
d_call: -; j_call: TRBJ2-2; v_call: TRBV21-1; clone_size: few; cdr3_aa: CASSTAEVINTGELFF; cdr3_nt: TGTGCCAGCAGTACGGCGGAGGTGATAAACACCGGGGAGCTGTTTTTT
d_call: TRBD1; j_call: TRBJ2-1; v_call: TRBV5-1; clone_size: -; cdr3_aa: CASSWTGREDEQFF; cdr3_nt: TGCGCCAGCAGCTGGACAGGACGTGAGGATGAGCAGTTCTTC
d_call: TRBD2; j_call: TRBJ2-5; v_call: TRBV29-1; clone_size: few; cdr3_aa: CSVAFWGGTGETQYF; cdr3_nt: TGCAGCGTTGCTTTTTGGGGAGGGACCGGAGAGACCCAGTACTTC
d_call: -; j_call: TRBJ2-7; v_call: TRBV7-2; clone_size: many; cdr3_aa: CASSRSGTRDSYEQYF; cdr3_nt: TGTGCCAGCAGCCGATCCGGGACAAGAGATTCCTACGAGCAGTACTTC
d_call: -; j_call: TRBJ1-1; v_call: TRBV5-1; clone_size: -; cdr3_aa: CASSLRGEIGEAFF; cdr3_nt: TGCGCCAGCAGCTTGAGGGGGGAGATAGGTGAAGCTTTCTTT
d_call: TRBD2; j_call: TRBJ2-2; v_call: TRBV4-2; clone_size: many; cdr3_aa: CASSQDPGGATGELFF; cdr3_nt: TGTGCCAGCAGCCAAGATCCGGGGGGGGCCACCGGGGAGCTGTTTTTT
d_call: TRBD2; j_call: TRBJ2-5; v_call: TRBV5-1; clone_size: few; cdr3_aa: CASSRGLAGGPLSPETQYF; cdr3_nt: TGCGCCAGCAGCCGGGGCCTGGCGGGGGGGCCACTATCTCCAGAGACCCAGTACTTC
d_call: -; j_call: TRBJ1-2; v_call: TRBV5-1; clone_size: many; cdr3_aa: CASSLAGGNGYTF; cdr3_nt: TGCGCCAGCAGCTTGGCTGGAGGGAACGGCTACACCTTC
d_call: TRBD2; j_call: TRBJ2-1; v_call: TRBV10-3; clone_size: few; cdr3_aa: CAISGLALNEQFF; cdr3_nt: TGTGCCATCAGTGGACTAGCACTGAATGAGCAGTTCTTC
d_call: -; j_call: TRBJ1-1; v_call: TRBV15; clone_size: few; cdr3_aa: CATSRGVTGAGTEAFF; cdr3_nt: TGTGCCACCAGCAGAGGAGTTACGGGAGCCGGCACTGAAGCTTTCTTT
d_call: -; j_call: TRBJ2-5; v_call: TRBV2; clone_size: -; cdr3_aa: CASLRSYQETQYF; cdr3_nt: TGTGCCAGCCTACGGAGCTACCAAGAGACCCAGTACTTC
d_call: -; j_call: TRBJ2-3; v_call: TRBV19; clone_size: -; cdr3_aa: CASSLGGGRLITDTQYF; cdr3_nt: TGTGCCAGTAGCCTAGGTGGGGGGAGACTGATCACAGATACGCAGTATTTT
d_call: -; j_call: TRBJ2-1; v_call: TRBV24-1; clone_size: -; cdr3_aa: CATSAGAYHEQFF; cdr3_nt: TGTGCCACCAGTGCGGGAGCTTACCATGAGCAGTTCTTC
d_call: -; j_call: TRBJ2-1; v_call: TRBV11-2; clone_size: -; cdr3_aa: CASTSSVTEQFF; cdr3_nt: TGTGCCAGCACCTCGAGCGTGACGGAGCAGTTCTTC